This T cell receptor (beta chain) was identified during a study of blood T cell repertoires in COVID-19. Here immunoSEQ multiplex PCR was the method, and the copy in TCRdb shows in-frame clones only, minus some. The data hold about 320,000 clones, with about nine tenths observed a single time. This CDR3 region has 13 residues. The V end lost 3 bases, the J end lost 5 bases, and 10 bases lay between the germline ends. Germline-derived CDR1 and CDR2 are LNHDA and SQIVND (reference sequence). About this clone itself: Other DNA sequences within the sample encode an identical CDR3.

Sequencing used peripheral blood. This rearrangement joins TRBV19 to TRBJ1-1, with a possible D match to TRBD1 (5 bases). The clonotype originates from a woman between 25 and 40 years old with COVID-19, enrolled during active disease. In DNA form, the CDR3 reads TGTGCCAGTAGTATGGGGCTTGGTACTGAAGCTTTCTTT. Its protein is CASSMGLGTEAFF.